What follows are 2 T cell receptor beta chains derived from one specimen sequenced in a study of response to subunit inactivated influenza vaccine. TCRdb passed the RT-PCR reads through MiXCR, listing each CDR3 protein once. The table lists a few hundred thousand distinct CDR3 sequences, 14% of them singletons. The input for sequencing was PBMCs from blood, taken approximately 13 days after vaccination. The receptors were sampled from a man over 45 who received an inactivated influenza vaccine.

This clonotype has more than one count but fewer than ten. The genes are TRBV6-2 or TRBV6-3 and TRBJ2-3; D is unclear. The CDR3 totals 11 residues. The ends were cut back, 1 base at V and 6 bases at J, with 2 bases in the middle. Germline V gene sequence: CDR1 MNHEY, CDR2 SVGEGT. The DNA for the CDR3 is TGTGCCAGCAGTTACTATGATACGCAGTATTTT. It is translated as CASSYYDTQYF.

This clonotype was counted ten times or more. V and J are TRBV7-2 and TRBJ1-2; no reliable D call. The CDR3 runs to 15 residues. CDR1 is SGHTA and CDR2 is FQGNSA in the germline V gene. V was shortened by 5 bases and J by 1 base, with 14 bases between the two germline ends. CDR3 residues: CASSPRAGVNYGYTF. CDR3 DNA sequence: TGTGCCAGCAGCCCACGGGCAGGAGTTAACTATGGCTACACCTTC.